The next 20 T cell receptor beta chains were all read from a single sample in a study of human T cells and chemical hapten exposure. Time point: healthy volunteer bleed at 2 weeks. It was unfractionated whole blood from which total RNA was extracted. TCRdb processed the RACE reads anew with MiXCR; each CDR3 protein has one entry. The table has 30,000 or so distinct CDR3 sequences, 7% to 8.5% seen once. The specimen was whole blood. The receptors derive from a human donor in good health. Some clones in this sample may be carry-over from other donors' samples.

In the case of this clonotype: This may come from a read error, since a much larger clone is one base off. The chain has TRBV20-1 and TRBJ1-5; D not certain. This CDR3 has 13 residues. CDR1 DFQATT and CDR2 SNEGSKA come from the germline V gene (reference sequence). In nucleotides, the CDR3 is TGCAGTGCTTTTGGGCATAGCAGTCAGCCCCAGCATTTT. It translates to CSAFGHSSQPQHF.

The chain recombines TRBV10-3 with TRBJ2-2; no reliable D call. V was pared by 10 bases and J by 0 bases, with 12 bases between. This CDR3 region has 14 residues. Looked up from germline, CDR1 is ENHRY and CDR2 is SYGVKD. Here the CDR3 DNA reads TGTGCCACCTCCAAGGACCCGAACACCGGGGAGCTGTTTTTT. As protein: CATSKDPNTGELFF.

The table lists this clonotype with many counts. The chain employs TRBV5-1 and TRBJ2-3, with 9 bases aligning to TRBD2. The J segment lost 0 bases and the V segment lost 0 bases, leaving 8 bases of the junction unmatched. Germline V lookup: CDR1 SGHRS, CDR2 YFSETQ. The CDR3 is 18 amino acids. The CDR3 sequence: CASSLGTSASSSTDTQYF. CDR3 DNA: TGCGCCAGCAGCTTGGGGACTAGCGCTTCTTCTAGCACAGATACGCAGTATTTT.

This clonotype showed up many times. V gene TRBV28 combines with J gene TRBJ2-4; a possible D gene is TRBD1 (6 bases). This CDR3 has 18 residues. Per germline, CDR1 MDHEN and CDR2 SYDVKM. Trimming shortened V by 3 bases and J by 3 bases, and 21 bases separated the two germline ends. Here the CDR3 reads CASSFPSRDNENKNIQYF. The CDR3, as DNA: TGTGCCAGCAGTTTCCCGAGTCGGGACAATGAGAACAAAAACATTCAGTACTTC.

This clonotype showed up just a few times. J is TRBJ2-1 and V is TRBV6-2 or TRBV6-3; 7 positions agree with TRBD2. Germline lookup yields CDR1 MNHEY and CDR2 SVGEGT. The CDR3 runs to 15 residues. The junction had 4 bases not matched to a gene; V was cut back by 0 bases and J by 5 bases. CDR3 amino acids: CASSYSGTTNNEQFF. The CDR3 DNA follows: TGTGCCAGCAGTTACTCAGGGACTACAAACAATGAGCAGTTCTTC.

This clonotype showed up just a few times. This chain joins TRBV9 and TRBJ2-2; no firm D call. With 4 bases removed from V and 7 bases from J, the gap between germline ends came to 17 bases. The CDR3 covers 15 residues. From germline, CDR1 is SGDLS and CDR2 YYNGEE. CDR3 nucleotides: TGTGCCAGCAGCCCTCCTGGACGGACGGACGGGGAGCTGTTTTTT. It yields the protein CASSPPGRTDGELFF.

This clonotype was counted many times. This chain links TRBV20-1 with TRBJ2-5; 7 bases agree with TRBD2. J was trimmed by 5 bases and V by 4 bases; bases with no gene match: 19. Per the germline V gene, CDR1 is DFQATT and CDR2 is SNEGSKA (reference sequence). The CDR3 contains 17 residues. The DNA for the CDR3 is TGCAGTGCTACCCGGGGAGGGGCCCGCTTTATGGGGGAGACCCAGTACTTC. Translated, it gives CSATRGGARFMGETQYF.

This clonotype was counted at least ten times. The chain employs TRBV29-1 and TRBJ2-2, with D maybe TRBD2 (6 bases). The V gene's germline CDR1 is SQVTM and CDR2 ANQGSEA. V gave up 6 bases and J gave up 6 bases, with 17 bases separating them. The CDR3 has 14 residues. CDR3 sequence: CSVAGPGYAGELFF. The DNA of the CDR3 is TGCAGCGTGGCGGGGCCCGGTTACGCCGGGGAGCTGTTTTTT.

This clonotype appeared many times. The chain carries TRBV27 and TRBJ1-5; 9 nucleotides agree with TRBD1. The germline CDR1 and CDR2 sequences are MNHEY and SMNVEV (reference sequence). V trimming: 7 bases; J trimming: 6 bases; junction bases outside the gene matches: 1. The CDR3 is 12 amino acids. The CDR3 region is CASTTGGQPQHF. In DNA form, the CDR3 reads TGTGCCAGCACGACAGGGGGTCAGCCCCAGCATTTT.

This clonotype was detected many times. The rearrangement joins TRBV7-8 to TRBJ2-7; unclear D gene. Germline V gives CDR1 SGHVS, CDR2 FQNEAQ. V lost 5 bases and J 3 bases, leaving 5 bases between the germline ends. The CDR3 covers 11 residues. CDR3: CASSADYEQYF. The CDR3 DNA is TGTGCCAGCAGCGCCGACTACGAGCAGTACTTC.

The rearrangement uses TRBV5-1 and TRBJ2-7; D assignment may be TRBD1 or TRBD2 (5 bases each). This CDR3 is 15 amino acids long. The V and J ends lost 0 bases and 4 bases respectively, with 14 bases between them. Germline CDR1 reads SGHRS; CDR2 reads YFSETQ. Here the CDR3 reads CASSLDQVEGYEQYF. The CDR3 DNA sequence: TGCGCCAGCAGCTTGGATCAGGTAGAGGGGTACGAGCAGTACTTC.

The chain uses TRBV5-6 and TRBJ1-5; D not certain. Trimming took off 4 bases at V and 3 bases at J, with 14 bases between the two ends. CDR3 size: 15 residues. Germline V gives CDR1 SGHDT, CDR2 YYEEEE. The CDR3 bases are TGTGCCAGCAGCCTAAGCCCTTCAGCCAATCAGCCCCAGCATTTT. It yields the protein CASSLSPSANQPQHF.

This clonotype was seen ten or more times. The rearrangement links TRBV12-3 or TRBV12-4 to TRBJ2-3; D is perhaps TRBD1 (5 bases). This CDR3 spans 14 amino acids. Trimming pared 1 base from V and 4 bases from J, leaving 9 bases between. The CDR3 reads CASSLVGRADTQYF. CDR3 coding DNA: TGTGCCAGCAGTTTAGTAGGCAGGGCAGATACGCAGTATTTT.

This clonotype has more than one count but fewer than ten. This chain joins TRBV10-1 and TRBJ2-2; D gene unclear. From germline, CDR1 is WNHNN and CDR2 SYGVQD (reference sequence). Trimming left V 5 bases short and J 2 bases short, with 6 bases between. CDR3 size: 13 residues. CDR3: CASSRLNTGELFF. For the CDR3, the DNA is TGCGCCAGCAGTCGACTTAACACCGGGGAGCTGTTTTTT.

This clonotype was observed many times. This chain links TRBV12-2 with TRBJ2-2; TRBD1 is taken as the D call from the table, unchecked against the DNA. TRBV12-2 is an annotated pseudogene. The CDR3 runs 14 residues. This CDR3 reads CASRGTANTGELFF. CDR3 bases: TGTGCAAGTCGCGGGACAGCGAACACCGGGGAGCTGTTTTTT.

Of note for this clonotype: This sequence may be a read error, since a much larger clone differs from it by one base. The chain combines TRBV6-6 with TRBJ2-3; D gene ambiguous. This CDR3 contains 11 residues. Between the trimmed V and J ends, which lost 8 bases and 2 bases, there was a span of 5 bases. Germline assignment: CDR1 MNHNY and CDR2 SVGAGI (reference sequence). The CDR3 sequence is CASRPTDTQYF. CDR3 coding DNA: TGTGCCAGCCGTCCCACAGATACGCAGTATTTT.

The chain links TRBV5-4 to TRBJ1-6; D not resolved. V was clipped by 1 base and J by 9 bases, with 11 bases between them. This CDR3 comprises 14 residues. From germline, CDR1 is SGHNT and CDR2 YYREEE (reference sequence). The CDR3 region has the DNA TGTGCCAGCAGCTTGTCACGGGGAACTTCACCCCTCCACTTT. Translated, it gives CASSLSRGTSPLHF.

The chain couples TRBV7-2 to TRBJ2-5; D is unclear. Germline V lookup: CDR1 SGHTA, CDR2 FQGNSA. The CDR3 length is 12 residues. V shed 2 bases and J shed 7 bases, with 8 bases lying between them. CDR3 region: CASSLRTVTQYF. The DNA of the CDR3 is TGTGCCAGCAGCTTACGTACCGTGACCCAGTACTTC.

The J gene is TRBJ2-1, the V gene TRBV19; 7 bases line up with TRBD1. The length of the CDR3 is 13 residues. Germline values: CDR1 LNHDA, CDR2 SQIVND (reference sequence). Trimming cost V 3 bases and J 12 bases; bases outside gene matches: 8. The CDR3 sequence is CASSMGKGTAQFF. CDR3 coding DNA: TGTGCCAGTAGTATGGGTAAGGGGACAGCGCAGTTCTTC.

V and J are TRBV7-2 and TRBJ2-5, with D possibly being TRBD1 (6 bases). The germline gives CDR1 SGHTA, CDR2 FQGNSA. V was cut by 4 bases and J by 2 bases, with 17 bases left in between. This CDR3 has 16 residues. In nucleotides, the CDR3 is TGTGCCAGCAGCTCGTCAACTGGACAGCTTCAAGAGACCCAGTACTTC. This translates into CASSSSTGQLQETQYF.